This T cell receptor beta chain derives from a study of OX40 agonist ivuxolimab in advanced cancers. For the study in its entirety: Ivuxolimab, which targeted the costimulatory receptor OX40 (CD134), was an agonistic, fully human IgG2 monoclonal antibody. Intravenous ivuxolimab was administered to patients every 2 weeks at six dose levels: 0.01, 0.1, 0.3, 1.5, 3 and 10 mg/kg. Of the roughly 50 dose-escalation patients, hepatocellular carcinoma was present in approximately 20, melanoma in roughly 15, renal cell carcinoma in 9 and head and neck cancer in 9. The dose-escalation cohort was about 83% male with a mean age of about 58 years, ranging from roughly 23 to 90. Prior anti-PD-1, anti-PD-L1 or anti-CTLA-4 therapy was permitted, and checkpoint inhibitors had been received by roughly 40% of dose-escalation patients. Partial responses occurred in three dose-escalation patients: two with cutaneous melanoma and one with hepatocellular carcinoma. Peripheral TCRbeta sequencing aimed to test whether ivuxolimab altered TCR sequence diversity and caused clonal T-cell expansion. The paper covers the monotherapy dose-escalation part of the phase I ivuxolimab trial, which included N ≈ 50 patients.

The paper as a whole reports these results and caveats: The antigen specificity of the clonally expanded peripheral T cells was not determined. After ivuxolimab, CD8+ T cells had more expanded clones than CD4+ T cells on average. Clonal expansion of both CD4+ and CD8+ blood T cells was observed from baseline to week 6 at doses 0.1 to 3.0 mg/kg. Low levels of normalized T-cell clonal expansion were also seen in some nonresponding patients. In the 0.1-3.0 mg/kg groups, partial responders had among the lowest normalized peripheral clonal expansion, particularly in CD8+ T cells.

Patients with a history of autoimmune disease or receiving systemic immunosuppression were excluded from the trial. Peripheral blood for TCR sequencing was collected from all dose cohorts at baseline, on cycle 4 day 1, and on cycle 7 day 1. The samples were taken from a phase I, first-in-human, multicenter, open-label dose-escalation trial of ivuxolimab. Adults with locally advanced or metastatic melanoma, renal cell, hepatocellular, or head and neck squamous cell carcinoma were enrolled in the trial. CD4+ and CD8+ T cells were sorted separately from peripheral blood before TCR sequencing. To sequence the TCRbeta CDR3 region, genomic DNA was isolated from the sorted cells. The immunoSEQ Assay was used to sequence the TCRbeta CDR3 regions. The immuneACCESS repertoire file appears here via TCRdb, limited to in-frame rearrangements. These files lack a portion of the clones; in checked studies, under half of the deficit traces to unresolved V genes, and the cause of the others is not known. The sample yields around 100,000 clones; roughly nine tenths were counted once. The ten largest account for 2.6% of the sample.

V is trimmed back by 1 base and J by 3 bases, and the junction contains 2 bases that no gene match accounts for. The CDR3 goes from the cysteine to the phenylalanine over 15 residues. Just CDR3 DNA is preserved here, 45 bases in frame from base 1. The germline V gene (reference sequence) yields LNHDA for CDR1 and SQIVND for CDR2. Worth noting for this clone: Its recognized antigen is unknown. Base quality data are lacking; no much larger clone is found one base away.

The sequence links TRBV19 to TRBJ2-3; TRBD2 lines up with 9 middle nucleotides. The TCR sequence derives from an adult with an advanced solid tumor such as melanoma, head and neck, liver or kidney cancer. Source: CD4+ or CD8+ T cells sorted from blood, taken in a trial of the OX40 agonist ivuxolimab. DNA sequence: TGTGCCAGTAGTATAGGTAGCGGGAGAACAGATACGCAGTATTTT. It codes for CASSIGSGRTDTQYF.